This T cell receptor beta chain is from a study of response to subunit inactivated influenza vaccine. CDR3 length: 16 residues. After removal of 6 bases from V and 1 base from J, the junction contained 6 bases not matched to a gene. CDR1 and CDR2 from the germline V gene are ENHRY and SYGVKD. TCRdb re-called the RT-PCR reads with MiXCR, one entry per CDR3 protein. The sample includes about 540,000 distinct CDR3 sequences, around a quarter of them seen just once. These data also formed part of another study, on T cells expressing NK-cell markers. That paper notes: 5'RACE template switching with UMIs produced the TCR beta cDNA.

The receptor's source is a man aged 45-65 years who received an inactivated influenza vaccine. The sequenced sample was CD4+ T cells sorted from PBMCs, obtained about 11 days after vaccination. V usage is TRBV10-3 and J usage is TRBJ2-3, with 11 bases aligning to TRBD2. The CDR3 DNA reads as TGTGCCATCAGCGCCGGGACTAGCGGAGGCACAGATACGCAGTATTTT. Translated: CAISAGTSGGTDTQYF.